These 9 T cell receptor beta chains were sequenced from one sample in a study of blood T cell repertoires in COVID-19 (dated by TCRdb to about 2020). Library method: the immunoSEQ multiplex PCR assay. TCRdb provides this immuneACCESS table in a form limited to in-frame rearrangements. Some clones are lacking; in checked studies, under half of them reflect an unresolved V gene, and why the rest are absent is not known. Within this sample are about 480,000 clones, with 88% of them counted one time only. Of the sample, roughly 1.9% is held by the ten largest clones. Sequencing used PBMCs or T cells enriched from blood (not recorded which). The receptors come from a woman between 40 and 50 years old who had recovered from COVID-19.

The chain recombines TRBV11-2 with TRBJ1-4; D is ambiguous. Deletions cut 3 bases from V and 6 bases from J, with 11 bases between. This CDR3 has 14 amino acids. CDR1 SGHAT and CDR2 FQNNGV come from the germline V gene. The CDR3 region has the DNA TGTGCCAGCAGCTTGTACAGCCTTCATGAAAAACTGTTTTTT. It translates to CASSLYSLHEKLFF.

The V and J genes are TRBV18 and TRBJ2-2; 8 nucleotides match TRBD2. The CDR3 totals 20 residues. Germline loops: CDR1 KGHSH, CDR2 LQKENI. Trimming removed 6 bases from V and 1 base from J; junction bases left unmatched: 19. The CDR3 nucleotides read TGTGCCAGCTCCGAGGGGAATAAAAAACTAGCGGAGAGGAACACCGGGGAGCTGTTTTTT. Translating it yields CASSEGNKKLAERNTGELFF.

The chain links TRBV7-2 to TRBJ1-2; 7 nucleotides line up with TRBD1. V trimming: 5 bases; J trimming: 4 bases; junction bases outside the gene matches: 10. The germline CDR1 and CDR2 sequences are SGHTA and FQGNSA. The CDR3 spans 15 residues. The CDR3 DNA reads as TGTGCCAGCAGCAAACGACAGGGAATCGGCTATGGCTACACCTTC. Translation: CASSKRQGIGYGYTF.

The rearrangement joins TRBV12-3 or TRBV12-4 to TRBJ2-7; D ambiguous. V lost 0 bases and J 3 bases, leaving 3 bases between the germline ends. The CDR3 runs to 12 residues. This chain's CDR3 is CASSLAYYEQYF. The DNA for the CDR3 is TGTGCCAGCAGTTTAGCGTACTACGAGCAGTACTTC.

The gene calls are TRBV25-1 and TRBJ1-2; D remains unclear. The germline V gene has CDR1 MGHDK and CDR2 SYGVNS. There are 16 residues in the CDR3. The V and J ends lost 3 bases and 3 bases respectively, with 17 bases between them. The CDR3 region has the DNA TGTGCCAGCAGTGACTCTGCGGGCAGGCGCCACTATGGCTACACCTTC. This codes for CASSDSAGRRHYGYTF.

This sequence joins TRBV5-1 and TRBJ2-1; 9 bases match TRBD2. CDR3 length equals 15 residues. V gave up 0 bases and J gave up 6 bases; unmatched junction bases: 4. Germline V gene data show CDR1 as SGHRS and CDR2 as YFSETQ. The CDR3: CASSLAMGLANEQFF. CDR3 DNA: TGCGCCAGCAGCTTGGCCATGGGACTAGCCAATGAGCAGTTCTTC.

J is TRBJ1-3 and V is TRBV28; 7 bases align to TRBD1. The length of the CDR3 is 14 residues. Germline CDR1 and CDR2: MDHEN and SYDVKM. Losses at the gene ends were 6 bases for V and 0 bases for J; bases not matched to a gene: 2. CDR3 residues: CASSDRASGNTIYF. Written as DNA, the CDR3 is TGTGCCAGCAGCGACAGGGCCTCTGGAAACACCATATATTTT.

In this sample, this clone turned up once. The rearrangement joins TRBV15 to TRBJ2-3, with 7 bases matching TRBD2. CDR1 and CDR2 (germline): LNHNV, YYDKDF (reference sequence). V lost 1 base to trimming and J lost 7 bases; unmatched junction nucleotides: 11. The length of the CDR3 is 16 residues. CDR3 loop: CATSRAGLAVVNTQYF. The CDR3 DNA sequence: TGTGCCACCAGCAGAGCAGGTCTAGCGGTTGTAAATACGCAGTATTTT.

This chain links TRBV12-3 or TRBV12-4 with TRBJ1-2; D not resolved. The CDR3 consists of 13 residues. V was cut by 6 bases and J by 4 bases, with 12 bases left in between. CDR3 region: CASSLLAGYGYTF. CDR3 DNA: TGTGCCAGCAGCCTCCTGGCGGGCTATGGCTACACCTTC.